A single sample gave rise to the 12 T cell receptor beta chains below, sequenced in a study of cytomegalovirus exposure and HLA in healthy donors. The PCR made use of 60 Vbeta and 13 Jbeta primers. Generated by immunoSEQ multiplex PCR, the TCRdb table keeps only in-frame clones and is missing some. The repertoire holds just over 150,000 clones, around 80% seen once, with 6.3% in the top ten. Sequenced material: PBMCs. The receptors here all came from a male donor in good health and CMV-seropositive.

The V gene is TRBV7-2, the J gene TRBJ1-3, with TRBD1 as a possible D gene (5 bases). The germline V and J ends were trimmed by 2 bases and 9 bases, with 5 bases remaining between them. CDR3 length equals 11 residues. CDR1 SGHTA and CDR2 FQGNSA come from the germline V gene. For the CDR3, the DNA is TGTGCCAGCAGCTTACAGGGCACCATATATTTT. Translating gives CASSLQGTIYF.

The chain's CDR3 is CASSLDNLGYTF. In DNA, the CDR3 is TGTGCCAGCAGCTTGGATAACTTAGGCTACACCTTC. The chain links TRBV5-4 to TRBJ1-2; D gene unclear. Looked up from germline, CDR1 is SGHNT and CDR2 is YYREEE (reference sequence). Between the trimmed V and J ends, which lost 0 bases and 8 bases, there was a span of 8 bases. The CDR3 consists of 12 residues.

This chain connects TRBV23-1 to TRBJ1-2; 8 bases agree with TRBD1. TRBV23-1 is sorted into the ORF group, with uncertain function. CDR3 size: 19 residues. The V segment lost 3 bases and the J segment 5 bases; nucleotides outside the gene matches: 20. CDR3: CASSHLHSRTGNMWYGYTF. The DNA for the CDR3 is TGCGCCAGCAGTCACCTACACTCTCGGACAGGGAACATGTGGTATGGCTACACCTTC.

This chain joins TRBV18 and TRBJ2-3, with 11 bases matching TRBD2. Per the germline V gene, CDR1 is KGHSH and CDR2 is LQKENI. V lost 6 bases, J lost 5 bases, and 4 bases stayed unmatched. The CDR3 is 14 amino acids. The CDR3 loop reads CASSTSGIVDTQYF. In DNA, the CDR3 is TGTGCCAGCTCGACTAGCGGGATCGTAGATACGCAGTATTTT.

The genes are TRBV7-2 and TRBJ1-1; D is undetermined. Per the germline V gene, CDR1 is SGHTA and CDR2 is FQGNSA. V lost 7 bases and J 0 bases, leaving 15 bases between the germline ends. This CDR3 is 15 amino acids long. DNA of the CDR3: TGTGCCAGCAACCCAGGTTGGGCCCTGAACACTGAAGCTTTCTTT. This gives the protein CASNPGWALNTEAFF.

A note on this clone: Other DNA sequences of this sample code for an identical CDR3. CDR3 protein: CASSTSGGEQYF. Written as DNA, the CDR3 is TGTGCCAGTAGTACCTCAGGGGGCGAGCAGTACTTC. The chain recombines TRBV19 with TRBJ2-7, with 7 bases lining up with TRBD1. Germline V lookup: CDR1 LNHDA, CDR2 SQIVND (reference sequence). Trimming removed 4 bases from V and 6 bases from J; junction bases left unmatched: 3. This CDR3 is 12 amino acids long.

The gene calls are TRBV9 and TRBJ2-7; 11 bases line up with TRBD2. Germline assignment: CDR1 SGDLS and CDR2 YYNGEE. The trim removed 3 bases at V and 5 bases at J, leaving 10 bases unmatched. The CDR3 length is 16 residues. The CDR3 sequence is CASSGPELAGVNEQYF. The CDR3 region has the DNA TGTGCCAGCAGCGGCCCCGAACTAGCGGGAGTAAACGAGCAGTACTTC.

V is TRBV6-5 and J is TRBJ1-1; TRBD1 is a possible D gene (6 bases). Per germline, CDR1 MNHEY and CDR2 SVGAGI. This CDR3 contains 13 residues. The V end was cut by 6 bases, the J end by 7 bases, with 15 bases between. CDR3 region: CASRKTTGYEAFF. The CDR3 DNA reads as TGTGCCAGCAGGAAAACTACAGGGTATGAAGCTTTCTTT.

This clone was seen once. This sequence joins TRBV19 and TRBJ2-2, with TRBD2 identical over 7 bases. J was trimmed by 6 bases and V by 5 bases; bases with no gene match: 6. Germline CDR1 and CDR2: LNHDA and SQIVND (reference sequence). The CDR3 has 14 amino acids. CDR3 coding DNA: TGTGCCAGTAGTTGGGGGGAGGGAGCCGGGGAGCTGTTTTTT. Amino acid sequence: CASSWGEGAGELFF.

J is TRBJ2-4 and V is TRBV30; TRBD2 matches 7 bases. V lost 5 bases, J lost 6 bases, and 10 bases stayed unmatched. Germline V gene data show CDR1 as GTSNPN and CDR2 as SVGIG (reference sequence). CDR3 length equals 14 residues. The CDR3 DNA follows: TGTGCCTGGGCAAAAGCGGGATTGACAAACATTCAGTACTTC. As protein: CAWAKAGLTNIQYF. Looking up the rest from reference TRBV30 and TRBJ2-4 gives the full variable domain: SQTIHQWPATLVQPVGSPLSLECTVEGTSNPNLYWYRQAAGRGLQLLFYSVGIGQISSEVPQNLSASRPQDRQFILSSKKLLLSDSGFYLCAWAKAGLTNIQYFGAGTRLSVL.

V and J are TRBV7-9 and TRBJ2-5, with 8 bases that match TRBD1. V lost 3 bases to trimming and J lost 5 bases; unmatched junction nucleotides: 8. Per germline, CDR1 SEHNR and CDR2 FQNEAQ (reference sequence). The CDR3 is made up of 15 amino acids. The CDR3: CASSFGQGGWETQYF. The CDR3 DNA reads TGTGCCAGCAGCTTTGGACAGGGAGGATGGGAGACCCAGTACTTC.

This chain joins TRBV13 and TRBJ2-1; 12 nucleotides line up with TRBD2. CDR3 length: 16 residues. Unmatched junction bases numbered 5, after V lost 3 bases and J lost 5 bases. Germline CDR1 and CDR2: PRHDT and FYEKMQ (reference sequence). CDR3 nucleotide sequence: TGTGCCAGCAGCTTCCCGGGACTAGCGGGTCACAATGAGCAGTTCTTC. This sequence encodes CASSFPGLAGHNEQFF.